This T cell receptor beta chain was sequenced in a study of blood T cell repertoires in COVID-19. Study-level information: The samples span acute and convalescent COVID-19 from the United States, Italy and Spain. In each case, the material was cDNA or gDNA derived from T cells, B-cell-depleted T cells, or PBMCs.

The germline V gene encodes CDR1 MGHRA and CDR2 YSYEKL. Trimming at V came to 0 bases and at J to 9 bases, leaving 9 bases not matched to a gene. The CDR3 consists of 16 residues. Methods used by the authors: How many nucleated cells were present was estimated from reference gene primer amplification. This table comes from immunoSEQ multiplex PCR, and its TCRdb copy is limited to in-frame clones, with some not included. V and J calls and clone size are those listed in that table; D and trimming were worked out from the DNA. The sample contains some 59,000 clones, roughly 90% of which appear only once.

This sequence was found in a man in his forties or fifties with acute or convalescent COVID-19. Sequencing used peripheral blood. The rearrangement joins TRBV4-1 to TRBJ2-1, with 9 nucleotides matching TRBD2. CDR3 region: CASSQEGAGGSGEQFF. The CDR3 DNA reads TGCGCCAGCAGCCAAGAAGGGGCGGGAGGGTCTGGTGAGCAGTTCTTC.